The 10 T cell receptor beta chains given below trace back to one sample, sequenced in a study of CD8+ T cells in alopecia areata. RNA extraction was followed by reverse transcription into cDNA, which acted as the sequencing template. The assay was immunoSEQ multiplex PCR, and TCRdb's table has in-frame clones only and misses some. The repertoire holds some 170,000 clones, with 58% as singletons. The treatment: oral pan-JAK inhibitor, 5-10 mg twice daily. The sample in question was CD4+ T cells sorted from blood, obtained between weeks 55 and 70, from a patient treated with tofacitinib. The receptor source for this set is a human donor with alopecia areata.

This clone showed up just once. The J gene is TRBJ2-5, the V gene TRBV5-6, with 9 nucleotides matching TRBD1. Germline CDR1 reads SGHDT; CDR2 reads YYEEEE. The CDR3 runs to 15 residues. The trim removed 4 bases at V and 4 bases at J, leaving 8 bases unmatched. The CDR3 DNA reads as TGTGCCAGCAGCGTCCGGGACAGGGTAGGAGAGACCCAGTACTTC. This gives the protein CASSVRDRVGETQYF.

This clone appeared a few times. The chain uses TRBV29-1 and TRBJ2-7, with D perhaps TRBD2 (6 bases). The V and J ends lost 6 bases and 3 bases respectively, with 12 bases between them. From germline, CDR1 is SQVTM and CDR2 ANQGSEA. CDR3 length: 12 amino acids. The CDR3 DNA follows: TGCAGCGTAGCACGCGGGGACTACGAGCAGTACTTC. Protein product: CSVARGDYEQYF.

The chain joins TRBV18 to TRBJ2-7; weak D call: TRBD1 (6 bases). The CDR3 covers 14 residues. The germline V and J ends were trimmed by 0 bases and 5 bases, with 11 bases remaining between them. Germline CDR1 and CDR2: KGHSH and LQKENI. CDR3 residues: CASSPPDRLNEQYF. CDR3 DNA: TGTGCCAGCTCACCACCCGACAGGCTCAACGAGCAGTACTTC.

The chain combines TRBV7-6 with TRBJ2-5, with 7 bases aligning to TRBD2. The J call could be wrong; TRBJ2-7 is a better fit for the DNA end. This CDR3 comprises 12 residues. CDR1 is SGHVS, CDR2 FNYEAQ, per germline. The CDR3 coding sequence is TGTGCCAGCACGCGGGGGAACTACGAGCAGTACTTC. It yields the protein CASTRGNYEQYF.

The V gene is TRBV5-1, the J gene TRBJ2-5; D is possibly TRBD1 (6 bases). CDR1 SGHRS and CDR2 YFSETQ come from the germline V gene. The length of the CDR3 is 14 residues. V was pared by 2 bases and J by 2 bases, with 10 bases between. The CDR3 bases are TGCGCCAGCAGCTTTGGGGGCGTACAAGAGACCCAGTACTTC. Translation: CASSFGGVQETQYF.

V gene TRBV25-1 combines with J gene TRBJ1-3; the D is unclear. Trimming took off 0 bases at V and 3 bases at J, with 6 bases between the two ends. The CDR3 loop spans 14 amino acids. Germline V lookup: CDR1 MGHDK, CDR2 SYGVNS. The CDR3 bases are TGTGCCAGCAGTGAATATGGGGTTGGAAACACCATATATTTT. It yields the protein CASSEYGVGNTIYF.

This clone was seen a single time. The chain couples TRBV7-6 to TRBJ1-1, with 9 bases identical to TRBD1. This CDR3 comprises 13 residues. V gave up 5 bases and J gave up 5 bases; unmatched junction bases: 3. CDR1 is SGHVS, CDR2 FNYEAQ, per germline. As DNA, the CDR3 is TGTGCCAGCAGCGTGGACAGGGGTACTGAAGCTTTCTTT. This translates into CASSVDRGTEAFF.

In nucleotides, the CDR3 is TGTGCCAGCAGCGACAGGGGGCGAGAGACCCAGTACTTC. It codes for CASSDRGRETQYF. The J gene is TRBJ2-5, the V gene TRBV27, with 10 bases fitting TRBD1. Trimming removed 6 bases from V and 4 bases from J; junction bases left unmatched: 2. Germline assignment: CDR1 MNHEY and CDR2 SMNVEV (reference sequence). The CDR3 runs 13 residues.

CDR3 sequence: CASSHQRRTQETQYF. The CDR3 region has the DNA TGTGCCAGCAGCCACCAGCGGCGCACCCAAGAGACCCAGTACTTC. The chain links TRBV14 to TRBJ2-5; TRBD2 is a possible D gene (5 bases). The CDR3 spans 15 residues. Germline CDR1 reads SGHDN; CDR2 reads FVKESK. The V end was cut by 3 bases, the J end by 1 base, with 12 bases between. The entire variable domain, with the rest obtained from reference TRBV14 and TRBJ2-5, is as follows: EAGVTQFPSHSVIEKGQTVTLRCDPISGHDNLYWYRRVMGKEIKFLLHFVKESKQDESGMPNNRFLAERTGGTYSTLKVQPAELEDSGVYFCASSHQRRTQETQYFGPGTRLLVL.

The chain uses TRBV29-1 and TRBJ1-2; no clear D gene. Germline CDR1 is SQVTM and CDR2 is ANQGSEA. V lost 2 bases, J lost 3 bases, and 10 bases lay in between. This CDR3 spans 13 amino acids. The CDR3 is CSVERGWDYGYTF. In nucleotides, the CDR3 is TGCAGCGTTGAACGTGGTTGGGACTATGGCTACACCTTC.